These 21 T cell receptor beta chains share one sample of origin, sequenced in a study of T cell responses to AZD1222 COVID-19 vaccine. Here immunoSEQ multiplex PCR was the method, and the copy in TCRdb shows in-frame clones only, minus some. The data contain about 170,000 clones, around 87% of them singletons. Sequenced material: peripheral blood, taken on day 0 of AZD1222 vaccination. Source of these receptors: an adult in good health.

This clone showed up just once. The chain employs TRBV4-1 and TRBJ2-2; 8 nucleotides match TRBD1. Germline V gene lookup returns CDR1 MGHRA and CDR2 YSYEKL. After removal of 4 bases from V and 5 bases from J, the junction contained 12 bases not matched to a gene. CDR3 length: 17 residues. DNA of the CDR3: TGCGCCAGCAGCCGAGGGGGAGGACAGGGCCTAACCGGGGAGCTGTTTTTT. Translation gives CASSRGGGQGLTGELFF.

The chain has TRBV5-4 and TRBJ2-2, with 9 bases that match TRBD2. Trimming at V came to 0 bases and at J to 1 base, leaving 1 base not matched to a gene. This CDR3 is 16 amino acids long. Germline CDR1 is SGHNT and CDR2 is YYREEE (reference sequence). The chain's CDR3 is CASSLVSGGNTGELFF. CDR3 in DNA: TGTGCCAGCAGCTTGGTTAGCGGGGGGAACACCGGGGAGCTGTTTTTT.

This clone was recorded only once. V is TRBV7-3 and J is TRBJ1-2, with 7 bases identical to TRBD1. The V and J ends lost 1 base and 8 bases, in that order; junction bases with no gene match: 13. CDR3 length equals 16 residues. Germline V gene lookup returns CDR1 SGHTA and CDR2 FQGTGA. In DNA form, the CDR3 reads TGTGCCAGCAGCTTAAGCCGGACAGGCCCCTTTTCCGGCTACACCTTC. This translates into CASSLSRTGPFSGYTF. The full variable domain, its missing parts supplied by reference TRBV7-3 and TRBJ1-2, is GAGVSQTPSNKVTEKGKYVELRCDPISGHTALYWYRQSLGQGPEFLIYFQGTGAADDSGLPNDRFFAVRPEGSVSTLKIQRTERGDSAVYLCASSLSRTGPFSGYTFGSGTRLTVV.

The genes are TRBV19 and TRBJ1-1; 10 positions agree with TRBD1. Trimming took 7 bases from V and 5 from J; bases not matched to a gene: 4. This CDR3 comprises 13 residues. Germline CDR1 reads LNHDA; CDR2 reads SQIVND (reference sequence). The CDR3 here is CASTRTGGTEAFF. CDR3 sequence (DNA): TGTGCCAGTACCCGGACAGGGGGTACTGAAGCTTTCTTT.

The chain couples TRBV23-1 to TRBJ2-7, with 7 bases that match TRBD1. TRBV23-1 qualifies as an ORF whose function is uncertain. V dropped 0 bases and J dropped 3; count of bases not matched to a gene: 14. This CDR3 spans 18 amino acids. CDR3 protein: CASSQSNNRGLGFYEQYF. The CDR3, as DNA: TGCGCCAGCAGTCAATCGAATAACAGGGGTTTAGGATTCTACGAGCAGTACTTC.

J is TRBJ2-5 and V is TRBV9, with D possibly TRBD2 on 5 matching bases. The CDR3 runs to 12 residues. The V end was cut by 6 bases, the J end by 3 bases, with 9 bases between. Per germline, CDR1 SGDLS and CDR2 YYNGEE. The CDR3 is CASIEEEETQYF. CDR3 coding DNA: TGTGCCAGCATAGAGGAGGAAGAGACCCAGTACTTC.

The V and J genes are TRBV27 and TRBJ1-5; the D gene is possibly TRBD1 (5 bases). The CDR3 runs to 14 residues. Germline V CDR1 and CDR2: MNHEY, SMNVEV (reference sequence). V was pared by 3 bases and J by 6 bases, with 12 bases between. The CDR3 DNA reads TGTGCCAGCAGTTTTGGAGGGGCGCGTCAGCCCCAGCATTTT. Its translation: CASSFGGARQPQHF.

The chain combines TRBV2 with TRBJ1-1; D is undetermined. Germline V lookup: CDR1 SNHLY, CDR2 FYNNEI. The V gene lost 6 bases and the J gene lost 4 bases, with 12 bases spanning the gap. There are 13 residues in the CDR3. The CDR3 DNA follows: TGTGCCAGCAGCACTTTGGACGTCACTGAAGCTTTCTTT. Amino acid sequence: CASSTLDVTEAFF.

The chain recombines TRBV9 with TRBJ2-2; D gene uncertain. In germline, CDR1 is SGDLS, CDR2 YYNGEE. This CDR3 spans 14 amino acids. The V end was cut by 4 bases, the J end by 6 bases, with 13 bases between. CDR3 sequence: CASSLQSTAGELFF. The CDR3 DNA reads TGTGCCAGCAGCCTCCAATCGACCGCCGGGGAGCTGTTTTTT.

The table lists this clone with a count of one. V is TRBV7-3 and J is TRBJ2-1; 13 nucleotides agree with TRBD2. Losses at the gene ends were 11 bases for V and 2 bases for J; bases not matched to a gene: 18. This CDR3 spans 19 amino acids. Per the germline V gene, CDR1 is SGHTA and CDR2 is FQGTGA. The CDR3 loop reads CAGRSTGTSGEKAYNEQFF. DNA for the CDR3: TGTGCCGGCCGATCTACCGGGACTAGCGGGGAAAAGGCCTACAATGAGCAGTTCTTC. The full variable domain, rest sourced from reference TRBV7-3 and TRBJ2-1, is GAGVSQTPSNKVTEKGKYVELRCDPISGHTALYWYRQSLGQGPEFLIYFQGTGAADDSGLPNDRFFAVRPEGSVSTLKIQRTERGDSAVYLCAGRSTGTSGEKAYNEQFFGPGTRLTVL.

The chain is built from TRBV3-1 (or the pseudogene TRBV3-2) and TRBJ1-2; possibly TRBD1 for D (6 bases). The CDR3 totals 13 residues. Germline V CDR1 and CDR2: LGHDT, YNNKEL (reference sequence). The V gene lost 5 bases and the J gene lost 5 bases, with 12 bases spanning the gap. Here the CDR3 DNA reads TGTGCCAGCAGCTCAACAGGGTCGTATGGCTACACCTTC. It specifies CASSSTGSYGYTF.

The chain employs TRBV27 and TRBJ2-1; D remains ambiguous. This CDR3 contains 12 residues. With 5 bases removed from V and 9 bases from J, the gap between germline ends came to 11 bases. Germline V gene lookup returns CDR1 MNHEY and CDR2 SMNVEV (reference sequence). In DNA, the CDR3 is TGTGCCAGCAGTGAATTGGGTGGTGAGCAGTTCTTC. Its protein is CASSELGGEQFF.

The CDR3 bases are TGCAGCGTTTTATTGGTTGCAATACAGGGGGCGGGTGAGCAGTTCTTC. Its translation is CSVLLVAIQGAGEQFF. The chain employs TRBV29-1 and TRBJ2-1; TRBD1 aligns across 9 bases. Germline trimming cut 5 bases from V and 9 bases from J; bases unmatched to any gene: 17. This CDR3 has 16 residues. The germline V gene has CDR1 SQVTM and CDR2 ANQGSEA.

The chain is built from TRBV9 and TRBJ2-7, with D tentatively TRBD2 (5 bases). Germline V CDR1 and CDR2: SGDLS, YYNGEE. Trimming cost V 0 bases and J 0 bases, with 7 bases left between them. The CDR3 has 14 residues. CDR3 sequence reads: CASSVGGSSYEQYF. DNA of the CDR3: TGTGCCAGCAGCGTAGGTGGGAGCTCCTACGAGCAGTACTTC.

The chain combines TRBV5-5 with TRBJ2-1; D is possibly TRBD1 (5 bases). Germline V gives CDR1 SGHKS, CDR2 YYEKEE (reference sequence). The length of the CDR3 is 15 residues. The V end was cut by 0 bases, the J end by 3 bases, with 10 bases between. CDR3 in DNA: TGTGCCAGCAGCTTGGTAGGGGAACGCTACAATGAGCAGTTCTTC. It encodes CASSLVGERYNEQFF.

J is TRBJ1-4 and V is TRBV5-6; D is uncertain. In germline, CDR1 is SGHDT, CDR2 YYEEEE. Deletions cut 1 base from V and 7 bases from J, with 8 bases between. The CDR3 is 13 amino acids. In nucleotides, the CDR3 is TGTGCCAGCAGCTTGAGACCCGGTGAAAAACTGTTTTTT. It yields the protein CASSLRPGEKLFF.

The rearrangement uses TRBV2 and TRBJ1-5, with D uncertain. V was pared by 10 bases and J by 4 bases, with 11 bases between. The CDR3 sequence is 12 residues long. Per germline, CDR1 SNHLY and CDR2 FYNNEI. The CDR3 loop reads CATCLENQPQHF. In DNA form, the CDR3 reads TGTGCCACCTGCTTGGAGAATCAGCCCCAGCATTTT.

This chain joins TRBV7-2 and TRBJ2-1; tentative D call: TRBD2 (6 bases). This CDR3 is 16 amino acids long. V lost 8 bases and J lost 3, with 20 bases in between. Germline CDR1 SGHTA, CDR2 FQGNSA. CDR3: CASLNLVGGFYNEQFF. The CDR3, as DNA: TGTGCCAGCCTCAATCTCGTTGGGGGGTTCTACAATGAGCAGTTCTTC. Complete variable domain (other parts from reference TRBV7-2 and TRBJ2-1): GAGVSQSPSNKVTEKGKDVELRCDPISGHTALYWYRQSLGQGLEFLIYFQGNSAPDKSGLPSDRFSAERTGGSVSTLTIQRTQQEDSAVYLCASLNLVGGFYNEQFFGPGTRLTVL.

The chain has TRBV29-1 and TRBJ1-3; D unclear. The CDR3 totals 13 residues. CDR1 and CDR2 (germline): SQVTM, ANQGSEA. Trimming took off 3 bases at V and 1 base at J, with 7 bases between the two ends. This CDR3 reads CSVDAGSGNTIYF. The CDR3 DNA is TGCAGCGTTGATGCGGGTTCTGGAAACACCATATATTTT.

This chain joins TRBV27 and TRBJ2-6; D call uncertain. This CDR3 contains 13 residues. CDR1 and CDR2 from the germline V gene are MNHEY and SMNVEV (reference sequence). The V gene lost 6 bases and the J gene lost 0 bases, with 3 bases spanning the gap. The CDR3 region has the DNA TGTGCCAGCAGGAGCTCTGGGGCCAACGTCCTGACTTTC. Translation gives CASRSSGANVLTF.

This sequence joins TRBV6-2 or TRBV6-3 and TRBJ1-4, with TRBD1 matching over 8 bases. The CDR3 has 17 residues. CDR1 MNHEY and CDR2 SVGEGT come from the germline V gene. V was pared by 0 bases and J by 3 bases, with 6 bases of the junction left unmatched. CDR3 DNA: TGTGCCAGCAGTTACTCCGCCGGGACAGGCCCTAATGAAAAACTGTTTTTT. Its translation: CASSYSAGTGPNEKLFF.